This entry concerns a single TCR beta chain. Using immunoSEQ multiplex PCR, the repertoire was profiled, and TCRdb retains in-frame clones only, with some absent. The data show approximately 100,000 clones, with 80% to 90% seen just once and roughly 15% held by the top ten. The sample belongs to a study of identifying expanded T cells in peripheral blood. The clonotype was recovered from a person between 18 and 70 years old in good health. The sequencing sample was made of blood.

CDR3 amino acids: CASTRQGRTFGNQPQHF. CDR3 in DNA: TGTGCCAGCACAAGACAGGGGAGAACGTTCGGCAATCAGCCCCAGCATTTT. This sequence joins TRBV21-1 and TRBJ1-5; no check of the table's D call, TRBD1, against the DNA was made. TRBV21-1 is a pseudogene. The CDR3 loop spans 17 amino acids.